Listed below are T cell receptor beta chains from one sample, sequenced in a study of shared clonotypes between healthy human individuals. Data came from immunoSEQ multiplex PCR; TCRdb stores just in-frame clones and leaves some out. The repertoire holds some 2,100,000 clones, with 90% to 95% as singletons. Input material: naive CD8+ T cells from PBMCs. These receptor sequences come from a man younger than 30 in good health. Some clones in this sample may be carry-over from other donors' samples. CDR3s include the opening cysteine and the closing phenylalanine or tryptophan. The order of the fields is J gene, V gene, D gene, clone size, CDR3 length, CDR3 protein, CDR3 DNA. A D gene is named only where the DNA matches it firmly. For some rows the clone size is stated as once, few or many, or as a class when expanded; others skip it.

>TRBJ2-7|TRBV27|.|.|16
CASSLWAAQSSYEQYF
TGTGCCAGCAGTTTATGGGCAGCCCAGAGCTCCTACGAGCAGTACTTC
>TRBJ1-5|TRBV4-2|.|.|14
CASSQVAGNQPQHF
TGTGCCAGCAGCCAAGTAGCCGGCAATCAGCCCCAGCATTTT
>TRBJ2-3|TRBV6-1|.|.|15
CASSEEALDTDTQYF
TGTGCCAGCAGTGAAGAGGCTTTAGACACAGATACGCAGTATTTT
>TRBJ1-3|TRBV7-8|.|.|16
CASTSQTGASGNTIYF
TGTGCCAGCACCTCGCAGACGGGAGCCTCTGGAAACACCATATATTTT
>TRBJ2-7|TRBV9|TRBD1|.|13
CASSPGGEDEQYF
TGTGCCAGCAGCCCAGGGGGCGAAGACGAGCAGTACTTC
>TRBJ2-1|TRBV9|.|.|15
CASSVRGLSYNEQFF
TGTGCCAGCAGCGTTCGAGGTTTATCCTACAATGAGCAGTTCTTC
>TRBJ2-1|TRBV27|.|.|15
CASSLMARPLNEQFF
TGTGCCAGCAGTTTAATGGCTAGACCCCTCAATGAGCAGTTCTTC
>TRBJ2-1|TRBV4-2|.|once|16
CASSQGGLADYNEQFF
TGTGCCAGCAGCCAAGGGGGGCTAGCAGACTACAATGAGCAGTTCTTC
>TRBJ1-5|TRBV19|TRBD1|.|16
CASSTGGYYSNQPQHF
TGTGCCAGTAGTACAGGGGGCTATTATAGCAATCAGCCCCAGCATTTT
>TRBJ2-5|TRBV11-2|TRBD1|.|17
CASSLPTGQGLRETQYF
TGTGCCAGCAGCTTACCGACGGGACAGGGGTTGAGGGAGACCCAGTACTTC
>TRBJ1-2|TRBV27|TRBD1|.|13
CASSLGQLYGYTF
TGTGCCAGCAGTTTGGGACAGCTCTATGGCTACACCTTC
>TRBJ1-5|TRBV6-1|.|.|13
CASSGQINQPQHF
TGTGCCAGCAGTGGACAAATCAATCAGCCCCAGCATTTT
>TRBJ2-5|TRBV7-9|TRBD2|.|14
CASSHGGGEETQYF
TGTGCCAGCAGCCACGGCGGGGGGGAAGAGACCCAGTACTTC
>TRBJ1-3|TRBV4-1|.|.|16
CASSQDDSSSGNTIYF
TGCGCCAGCAGCCAAGATGACTCCAGCTCTGGAAACACCATATATTTT
>TRBJ2-7|TRBV2|TRBD2|.|15
CASSAASGTDYEQYF
TGTGCCAGCAGCGCCGCTAGCGGTACTGACTACGAGCAGTACTTC
>TRBJ2-3|TRBV7-9|.|.|18
CASSPSSWRGEGTDTQYF
TGTGCCAGCAGCCCTAGTAGTTGGCGGGGAGAGGGCACAGATACGCAGTATTTT
>TRBJ1-6|TRBV30|TRBD1|once|13
CAWSGTENSPLHF
TGTGCCTGGTCCGGGACAGAGAATTCACCCCTCCACTTT
>TRBJ2-7|TRBV28|TRBD1|.|15
CASSPNRDRDYEQYF
TGTGCCAGCAGCCCGAACCGGGACAGGGACTACGAGCAGTACTTC
>TRBJ1-4|TRBV6-8|.|.|18
CASSSLIRTGATNEKLFF
TGTGCCAGCAGTTCCCTAATAAGGACGGGAGCAACTAATGAAAAACTGTTTTTT
>TRBJ2-7|TRBV30|.|.|13
CAWSPLIMREQYF
TGTGCCTGGAGTCCTTTAATTATGCGAGAGCAGTACTTC
>TRBJ2-5|TRBV4-3|TRBD1|.|16
CASSQDETGFGETQYF
TGCGCCAGCAGCCAAGATGAGACAGGGTTCGGGGAGACCCAGTACTTC
>TRBJ1-5|TRBV6-1|.|.|15
CASRGHLYSNQPQHF
TGTGCCAGCAGAGGACACTTGTATAGCAATCAGCCCCAGCATTTT
>TRBJ2-2|TRBV27|TRBD2|.|15
CASSTSGRNTGELFF
TGTGCCAGCAGTACTAGCGGGAGGAACACCGGGGAGCTGTTTTTT
>TRBJ2-1|TRBV7-9|TRBD2|.|16
CASSAVGRGAYNEQFF
TGTGCCAGCAGCGCCGTGGGGCGGGGGGCCTACAATGAGCAGTTCTTC
>TRBJ2-1|TRBV12-5|.|.|12
CASGLEGNEQFF
TGTGCTAGTGGTCTTGAAGGGAATGAGCAGTTCTTC
>TRBJ2-7|TRBV7-9|.|.|15
CASSVRRAGEYEQYF
TGTGCCAGCAGCGTCCGGAGGGCCGGAGAATACGAGCAGTACTTC
>TRBJ1-1|TRBV23-1|.|.|13
CASSQLANTEAFF
TGCGCCAGCAGTCAACTGGCGAACACTGAAGCTTTCTTT
>TRBJ2-1|TRBV27|TRBD1|.|14
CASKQTGGYNEQFF
TGTGCCAGCAAACAGACAGGGGGCTATAATGAGCAGTTCTTC
>TRBJ2-1|TRBV19|.|.|13
CASSIEPGLEQFF
TGTGCCAGTAGTATAGAACCGGGACTTGAGCAGTTCTTC
>TRBJ2-7|TRBV7-6|.|.|14
CASSFSAVVYEQYF
TGTGCCAGCAGCTTCTCGGCGGTAGTCTACGAGCAGTACTTC
>TRBJ1-2|TRBV19|.|.|12
CASTHGGVGYTF
TGTGCCAGTACCCACGGGGGGGTAGGCTACACCTTC
>TRBJ1-1|TRBV6-5|.|few|13
CASSADRNTEAFF
TGTGCCAGCAGTGCCGACAGGAACACTGAAGCTTTCTTT
>TRBJ1-5|TRBV5-5|.|.|17
CASSLEAFPGSNQPQHF
TGTGCCAGCAGCTTGGAGGCCTTTCCTGGTAGCAATCAGCCCCAGCATTTT
>TRBJ1-2|TRBV4-3|.|.|13
CASSQVGGSGYTF
TGCGCCAGCAGCCAAGTTGGGGGGAGTGGCTACACCTTC
>TRBJ2-7|TRBV27|TRBD2|.|15
CASRTLAGGTYEQYF
TGTGCCAGCAGGACCCTAGCGGGAGGGACCTACGAGCAGTACTTC
>TRBJ2-7|TRBV28|.|.|17
CASSLGLRDPGSYEQYF
TGTGCCAGCAGTTTAGGTCTTAGGGACCCAGGCTCCTACGAGCAGTACTTC